This TCR beta chain was captured by sequencing in a study of T cells after yellow fever vaccination (dated by TCRdb to between 2018 and 2020). Looking at the study overall: Libraries from fractions with low cell numbers were prepared with the SMART-Seq v4 Ultra Low Input RNA kit. Two healthy male donors, one aged 18 to 30 and one aged 30 to 40 years, made up the cohort. Bulk PBMC replicates and cell subsets were isolated from blood drawn at multiple timepoints before and after both primary and secondary immunization. To follow T-cell clones before and after primary and booster YFV17D yellow fever vaccination, bulk TCR alpha and beta repertoires were sequenced over time. What the research found in general, with its limitations: Only a couple of donors were included in the study, so the extent to which the findings can be generalized is limited. A small share of clonotypes occurred in both CD4 and CD8 compartments, likely arising from convergent recombination. Compared with the primary T-cell response, the secondary T-cell response was weaker but faster, peaking on day 5 rather than day 15. Most clones expanded after primary vaccination were re-detected after the booster (almost 98% of CD4 and more than 70% of CD8), suggesting broad memory maintenance. FACS-sorted repertoires could contain abundant contaminating clonotypes from the bulk population, so computational filtering was required.

The sample's treatment or condition label, decoded: live attenuated yellow fever vaccine strain. A standard Ficoll-Paque protocol was used to isolate PBMCs from peripheral blood. CD4 and CD8 T-cell fractions were isolated with Dynabeads CD4 and CD8 positive selection kits. RNA was extracted with TriZol from bulk PBMCs, CD4 and CD8 fractions, and dextramer-positive and dextramer-negative fractions. CDR1 is given as DFQATT and CDR2 as SNEGSKA, both from the germline V gene (reference sequence). V is reduced by 5 bases and J by 5 bases, leaving a spacing of 24 bases between them. The CDR3 has 16 amino acids, counting the end cysteine and phenylalanine. Kept here is only the CDR3 DNA, which spans 48 bases and is read in frame from base 1. With regard to this clonotype: The target of this receptor is not known. The sample holds no much larger clone one base away, and base qualities are not on file.

This sample was sequenced with an Illumina NovaSeq 6000. TCR cDNA was synthesized by 5'RACE template switching, through which a universal primer site and unique molecular identifiers were introduced. Priming for cDNA synthesis came from both the TCR alpha and TCR beta constant segments. Library amplification used two PCR steps, and the second PCR step added sample barcodes and sequencing adapters. Sequencing of libraries was done on Illumina HiSeq 2500 (2x100 bp) or NovaSeq (2x150 bp). The published analysis was carried out like this. MIGEC handled demultiplexing of reads and collapsing into UMI consensus sequences, while MiXCR performed V(D)J alignment. Vaccine-responding clonotypes were defined with edgeR using replicate PBMC samples, requiring FDR below 0.01 and a log2 fold change above 5 up to day 15. Each bulk clonotype received a CD4 or CD8 identity based on whether the sequenced CD4 or CD8 repertoire contained that clonotype at higher abundance. The raw public data were reprocessed by TCRdb itself: fastp quality trimming at Q25, MiXCR clonotype calling, in-frame beta chains only. Rows matching on CDR3 protein sequence are summarized as one entry with the most common DNA and genes. What appears here as the V and J calls and clone size reflects TCRdb's work, not the paper's. For this sample there are about 220,000 distinct CDR3 sequences; approximately 3% appear just once. In total, the top ten clones hold under 3.5% of the sample.

The material sequenced was CD4+ T cells sorted from PBMCs, taken 10 days after the yellow fever booster vaccination. The V and J segments used are TRBV20-1 and TRBJ2-5; the D match is possibly TRBD1 or TRBD2, with 5 bases aligned in each. The receptor was isolated from a man younger than 30 who received the YFV17D yellow fever vaccine. The DNA is TGCAGTGCTTCGTTAACAGGACTCACGTCCCTGGAGACCCAGTACTTC. This sequence encodes CSASLTGLTSLETQYF.